The sequence of this TCR beta chain was determined in a study of neurological immune-mediated disorders. Stored at -80 C, 2 million PBMCs were the source of the unsorted libraries. TCRdb re-called the 5' RACE reads with MiXCR, one entry per CDR3 protein. This sample yields tens of thousands of distinct CDR3 sequences, of which around 14% are seen a single time; roughly a quarter belongs to the top ten. This clonotype has at least ten counts. The TCR was taken from a woman between 50 and 59 years old with HTLV-1-associated myelopathy (HAM/TSP). Sequenced sample: PBMCs.

As DNA, the CDR3 is TGTGCCAGCAGTACCACCAGCTCCTACGAGCAGTACTTC. Its protein is CASSTTSSYEQYF. The gene calls are TRBV7-2 and TRBJ2-7, with D hard to call. V lost 6 bases, J lost 0 bases, and 9 bases lay in between. CDR1 SGHTA and CDR2 FQGNSA come from the germline V gene. The CDR3 is made up of 13 amino acids. The full variable domain, completed using reference TRBV7-2 and TRBJ2-7, is GAGVSQSPSNKVTEKGKDVELRCDPISGHTALYWYRQSLGQGLEFLIYFQGNSAPDKSGLPSDRFSAERTGGSVSTLTIQRTQQEDSAVYLCASSTTSSYEQYFGPGTRLTVT.